The 27 T cell receptor beta chains below all came from one sample that was sequenced in a study of cytomegalovirus exposure and HLA in healthy donors. Here immunoSEQ multiplex PCR was the method, and the copy in TCRdb shows in-frame clones only, minus some. The table records 200,000 or so clones, roughly 82% of them present only once. The specimen was PBMCs. The receptors here all came from a woman aged 30 to 39 in good health and CMV-seropositive.

The rearrangement links TRBV6-4 to TRBJ2-7; TRBD2 matches at 8 bases. The junction had 9 bases not matched to a gene; V was cut back by 6 bases and J by 5 bases. The CDR3 is 14 amino acids. Germline CDR1 and CDR2: MRHNA and SNTAGT. CDR3 bases: TGTGCCAGCAGCCCACTAGCGGTCTACCACGAGCAGTACTTC. It yields the protein CASSPLAVYHEQYF.

The chain links TRBV5-1 to TRBJ1-1; possibly TRBD1 for D (6 bases). The CDR3 contains 14 residues. V was trimmed by 3 bases and J by 3 bases, leaving 12 bases between them. CDR1 and CDR2 (germline): SGHRS, YFSETQ. Here the CDR3 DNA reads TGCGCCAGCAGCTCACAGGGTAGGGACACTGAAGCTTTCTTT. Amino acids: CASSSQGRDTEAFF. Looking up the rest from reference TRBV5-1 and TRBJ1-1 gives the full variable domain: KAGVTQTPRYLIKTRGQQVTLSCSPISGHRSVSWYQQTPGQGLQFLFEYFSETQRNKGNFPGRFSGRQFSNSRSEMNVSTLELGDSALYLCASSSQGRDTEAFFGQGTRLTVV.

The rearrangement uses TRBV5-4 and TRBJ2-3, with D maybe TRBD2 (7 bases). Trimming left V 0 bases short and J 0 bases short, with 14 bases between. The CDR3 has 17 amino acids. Germline values: CDR1 SGHNT, CDR2 YYREEE (reference sequence). The CDR3 bases are TGTGCCAGCAGCTTGGATTGGGGGGGGGCCAGCACAGATACGCAGTATTTT. Its translation is CASSLDWGGASTDTQYF.

The chain recombines TRBV5-1 with TRBJ2-2; a weak D match, TRBD2 (5 bases). V lost 4 bases and J lost 5, with 15 bases in between. The CDR3 has 15 amino acids. The germline CDR1 and CDR2 sequences are SGHRS and YFSETQ. The CDR3 region has the DNA TGCGCCAGCAGCCAGGCGGGTTCAGGAACCGGGGAGCTGTTTTTT. As protein: CASSQAGSGTGELFF.

This clone was seen repeatedly, ten times or more. The chain links TRBV6-1 to TRBJ2-7; a weak D match, TRBD2 (6 bases). The CDR3 spans 14 residues. The V end lost 1 base, the J end lost 2 bases, and 9 bases lay between the germline ends. Germline V gene sequence: CDR1 MNHNS, CDR2 SASEGT. CDR3 sequence reads: CASSEGWGAYEQYF. In nucleotides, the CDR3 is TGTGCCAGCAGTGAAGGATGGGGGGCCTACGAGCAGTACTTC.

V usage is TRBV29-1 and J usage is TRBJ2-2, with a weak D call TRBD1 (5 bases). CDR3 length: 13 residues. Germline loops: CDR1 SQVTM, CDR2 ANQGSEA. Between the trimmed V and J ends, which lost 6 bases and 4 bases, there was a span of 12 bases. The CDR3 DNA sequence: TGCAGCGTAACAGGACCCATCACCGGGGAGCTGTTTTTT. It codes for CSVTGPITGELFF.

The count of this clone is one. The rearrangement uses TRBV5-6 and TRBJ1-1; possible D gene TRBD1, 6 bases. CDR3 length: 12 amino acids. CDR1 SGHDT and CDR2 YYEEEE come from the germline V gene. V was clipped by 2 bases and J by 5 bases, with 7 bases between them. This CDR3 is CASSFQGTEAFF. The CDR3 bases are TGTGCCAGCAGCTTTCAGGGGACTGAAGCTTTCTTT.

The J gene is TRBJ2-1, the V gene TRBV7-9; D perhaps matches TRBD1 (6 bases). The CDR3 totals 14 residues. Germline values: CDR1 SEHNR, CDR2 FQNEAQ (reference sequence). The germline V and J ends were trimmed by 5 bases and 4 bases, with 12 bases remaining between them. CDR3 loop: CASSGQRSYNEQFF. The CDR3 nucleotides are TGTGCCAGCAGCGGACAGCGGTCTTACAATGAGCAGTTCTTC.

V gene TRBV7-9 combines with J gene TRBJ2-5, with TRBD2 matching 9 bases. Trimming took 2 bases from V and 4 from J; bases not matched to a gene: 5. Germline loops: CDR1 SEHNR, CDR2 FQNEAQ (reference sequence). The CDR3 length is 15 residues. The CDR3 DNA reads as TGTGCCAGCAGCTTATCTAGCGGGACGGGAGAGACCCAGTACTTC. It translates to CASSLSSGTGETQYF.

The chain carries TRBV5-1 and TRBJ1-2; 9 positions agree with TRBD1. Germline values: CDR1 SGHRS, CDR2 YFSETQ. CDR3 length: 13 residues. Losses at the gene ends were 4 bases for V and 7 bases for J; bases not matched to a gene: 5. The CDR3 spells CASSRDRVSGYTF. CDR3 bases: TGCGCCAGCAGCCGGGACAGGGTTTCTGGCTACACCTTC.

This chain joins TRBV5-1 and TRBJ2-5; no reliable D call. Germline loops: CDR1 SGHRS, CDR2 YFSETQ. The CDR3 is made up of 14 amino acids. V was cut by 1 base and J by 4 bases, with 11 bases left in between. CDR3 sequence reads: CASSLRSLLETQYF. The CDR3 DNA reads TGCGCCAGCAGCTTGAGGAGCCTACTAGAGACCCAGTACTTC. Using reference TRBV5-1 and TRBJ2-5 for the parts outside the CDR3, the full variable domain is KAGVTQTPRYLIKTRGQQVTLSCSPISGHRSVSWYQQTPGQGLQFLFEYFSETQRNKGNFPGRFSGRQFSNSRSEMNVSTLELGDSALYLCASSLRSLLETQYFGPGTRLLVL.

This clone was seen a handful of times. The chain uses TRBV29-1 and TRBJ1-2; perhaps TRBD1 as D (5 bases). Germline assignment: CDR1 SQVTM and CDR2 ANQGSEA. This CDR3 region has 13 residues. V was shortened by 7 bases and J by 1 base, with 13 bases between the two germline ends. The CDR3 is CSAATASNYGYTF. CDR3 nucleotides: TGCAGCGCAGCGACAGCCAGTAACTATGGCTACACCTTC.

This clone was seen more than once but under ten times. The chain combines TRBV27 with TRBJ2-2; D is possibly TRBD2 (5 bases). V was clipped by 8 bases and J by 2 bases, with 9 bases between them. The CDR3 totals 13 residues. Germline CDR1 MNHEY, CDR2 SMNVEV (reference sequence). The CDR3 loop is CASRDFNTGELFF. The CDR3 DNA follows: TGTGCCAGCCGGGATTTTAACACCGGGGAGCTGTTTTTT.

The gene calls are TRBV7-3 and TRBJ2-7; 9 nucleotides match TRBD2. V gave up 6 bases and J gave up 5 bases; unmatched junction bases: 2. Germline V CDR1 and CDR2: SGHTA, FQGTGA. This CDR3 region has 12 residues. The CDR3 DNA is TGTGCCAGCAGGTCTAGCGGGGACGAGCAGTACTTC. It specifies CASRSSGDEQYF.

This clone occurred once. The gene calls are TRBV6-1 and TRBJ2-7, with 8 bases lining up with TRBD2. The CDR3 runs 15 residues. Trimming took 8 bases from V and 5 from J; bases not matched to a gene: 14. CDR1 is MNHNS and CDR2 is SASEGT in the germline V gene. The CDR3 is CASRGVAGLGDEQYF. CDR3 coding DNA: TGTGCCAGCCGGGGAGTAGCGGGGTTGGGGGACGAGCAGTACTTC.

The V gene is TRBV27, the J gene TRBJ2-2; 7 nucleotides agree with TRBD1. There are 17 residues in the CDR3. The V gene's germline CDR1 is MNHEY and CDR2 SMNVEV (reference sequence). The trim removed 1 base at V and 6 bases at J, leaving 11 bases unmatched. CDR3 nucleotides: TGTGCCAGCAGTTTATTGAGGAAAACAGGGGCTGCCGGGGAGCTGTTTTTT. Translated, it gives CASSLLRKTGAAGELFF.

This clone was seen a few times. This chain links TRBV6-5 with TRBJ2-2; 7 positions agree with TRBD1. This CDR3 is 15 amino acids long. With 0 bases clipped from V and 5 bases from J, the junction kept 3 bases outside the gene matches. Germline CDR1 and CDR2: MNHEY and SVGAGI. The CDR3 spells CASSYSTGFTGELFF. DNA for the CDR3: TGTGCCAGCAGTTACTCGACAGGGTTTACCGGGGAGCTGTTTTTT.

Notes on this clone: The same CDR3 also results from other DNA sequences found in this sample. This chain connects TRBV6-5 to TRBJ1-1; 7 bases align to TRBD1. The CDR3 consists of 13 residues. V trimming: 6 bases; J trimming: 3 bases; junction bases outside the gene matches: 4. Germline lookup yields CDR1 MNHEY and CDR2 SVGAGI. The CDR3 DNA is TGTGCCAGCAGGCTTGACAGGGACACTGAAGCTTTCTTT. Its protein is CASRLDRDTEAFF.

V and J are TRBV27 and TRBJ1-1, with no clear D. V lost 5 bases and J lost 0, with 13 bases in between. The CDR3 runs 15 residues. Looked up from germline, CDR1 is MNHEY and CDR2 is SMNVEV (reference sequence). DNA for the CDR3: TGTGCCAGCAGTCAACTCGATCGAATGAACACTGAAGCTTTCTTT. Its protein product is CASSQLDRMNTEAFF.

This rearrangement joins TRBV9 to TRBJ1-5; unclear D gene. V dropped 4 bases and J dropped 0 bases, with 5 bases sitting between them. Germline lookup yields CDR1 SGDLS and CDR2 YYNGEE. CDR3 length: 13 residues. In DNA, the CDR3 is TGTGCCAGCAGCCCGTATAGCAATCAGCCCCAGCATTTT. It encodes CASSPYSNQPQHF.

This chain connects TRBV7-9 to TRBJ1-1, with 8 bases identical to TRBD1. Germline V CDR1 and CDR2: SEHNR, FQNEAQ (reference sequence). This CDR3 spans 13 amino acids. Trimming at V came to 5 bases and at J to 8 bases, leaving 7 bases not matched to a gene. The CDR3 DNA reads as TGTGCCAGCAGCCGCCGACAGGGGCTCGAAGCTTTCTTT. It translates to CASSRRQGLEAFF.

V gene TRBV5-6 combines with J gene TRBJ1-2; 7 positions agree with TRBD1. The CDR3 loop spans 14 amino acids. The germline gives CDR1 SGHDT, CDR2 YYEEEE. After removal of 0 bases from V and 5 bases from J, the junction contained 4 bases not matched to a gene. The CDR3 region is CASSLGQGKYGYTF. In nucleotides, the CDR3 is TGTGCCAGCAGCTTGGGACAGGGAAAATATGGCTACACCTTC. Full variable domain (remainder filled in from reference TRBV5-6 and TRBJ1-2): DAGVTQSPTHLIKTRGQQVTLRCSPKSGHDTVSWYQQALGQGPQFIFQYYEEEERQRGNFPDRFSGHQFPNYSSELNVNALLLGDSALYLCASSLGQGKYGYTFGSGTRLTVV.

The chain uses TRBV2 and TRBJ2-3, with 9 positions matching TRBD1. Germline V gene data show CDR1 as SNHLY and CDR2 as FYNNEI. The CDR3 spans 15 residues. With V trimmed by 7 bases and J by 4 bases, 9 bases remained unmatched. CDR3 amino acids: CASIGDRGNADTQYF. CDR3 DNA: TGTGCCAGCATCGGAGACAGGGGGAATGCAGATACGCAGTATTTT.

This chain links TRBV4-1 with TRBJ2-1; 10 positions match TRBD2. The CDR3 covers 17 residues. From germline, CDR1 is MGHRA and CDR2 YSYEKL. V dropped 2 bases and J dropped 3; count of bases not matched to a gene: 7. The CDR3 reads CASSQTILAGVYNEQFF. DNA for the CDR3: TGCGCCAGCAGCCAAACCATTCTAGCGGGAGTCTACAATGAGCAGTTCTTC.

This chain joins TRBV6-1 and TRBJ2-7, with TRBD2 matching over 10 bases. This CDR3 has 13 residues. V was clipped by 8 bases and J by 4 bases; unmatched bases: 5. Per the germline V gene, CDR1 is MNHNS and CDR2 is SASEGT. Here the CDR3 DNA reads TGTGCCAGCGAACCTAGCGGGAGTTACGAGCAGTACTTC. Residues: CASEPSGSYEQYF.

The V call is TRBV2, the J call TRBJ1-4; possible D gene TRBD1, 5 bases. The CDR3 runs to 13 residues. V lost 6 bases to trimming and J lost 8 bases, with 13 bases between them. The germline V gene encodes CDR1 SNHLY and CDR2 FYNNEI. The CDR3: CASRPRGGEKLFF. The CDR3 DNA sequence: TGTGCCAGCAGACCAAGGGGAGGGGAAAAACTGTTTTTT.

CDR3 DNA: TGTGCCAGCAGCCTGGAAAGCGGCCCAGCGTACGAGCAGTACTTC. It encodes CASSLESGPAYEQYF. The chain couples TRBV5-4 to TRBJ2-7; TRBD2 might be the D (5 bases). This CDR3 has 15 amino acids. Trimming took off 4 bases at V and 4 bases at J, with 18 bases between the two ends. CDR1 and CDR2 from the germline V gene are SGHNT and YYREEE (reference sequence).